Sequencing of this T cell receptor (beta chain) was carried out in a study of blood T cell repertoires in COVID-19. Study summary: The analysed material was cDNA or gDNA that came from T cells, B-cell-depleted T cells, or PBMCs.

During active infection, Seattle patients enrolled and were then monitored through disease. Germline V lookup: CDR1 SQVTM, CDR2 ANQGSEA. The ends lost 3 bases at V and 1 base at J; junction bases unmatched: 1. This CDR3 has 13 amino acids. This clone was counted a single time. Authors' processing steps: For nucleated cells, counts were estimated from reference gene primer amplification. The table came from immunoSEQ multiplex PCR; TCRdb's copy has only in-frame clones and leaves some out. That table furnishes V, J and clone size, whereas the DNA furnished D and trimming. The sample carries 80,000 to 100,000 clones, roughly 70% recorded once.

This receptor was taken from a man in his sixties or seventies with COVID-19, enrolled during active disease. This rearrangement joins TRBV29-1 to TRBJ2-5; TRBD1 agrees at 8 bases. Sequencing was performed on peripheral blood. CDR3 loop: CSVDRGPQETQYF. DNA for the CDR3: TGCAGCGTTGACAGGGGGCCCCAAGAGACCCAGTACTTC.